What follows is one TCR beta chain and its context. Adults between roughly 18 and 89 years of age took part from under 25 US areas. The data stem from a study of blood T cell repertoires in COVID-19. Clones were sequenced by immunoSEQ multiplex PCR, and TCRdb holds only the in-frame ones, with some missing. The profile shows under 200,000 clones, 80% of them singletons. Unmatched junction bases numbered 8, after V lost 0 bases and J lost 4 bases. From germline, CDR1 is KGHSH and CDR2 LQKENI. There are 18 residues in the CDR3. The chain couples TRBV18 to TRBJ1-4, with 10 nucleotides matching TRBD1. The sequence derives from a woman in her sixties who had recovered from COVID-19. The sample consisted of PBMCs or T cells enriched from blood (not recorded which). The CDR3 here is CASSPPWTGGRVNEKLFF. CDR3 DNA: TGTGCCAGCTCACCACCGTGGACAGGGGGTCGTGTTAATGAAAAACTGTTTTTT.